These T cell receptor beta chains were read from a single sample in a study of blood T cell repertoires in COVID-19. Repertoires were generated with immunoSEQ multiplex PCR, while TCRdb's copy carries only in-frame clones and drops some. This table has more than 200,000 clones, 70% to 90% appearing once. The sequenced sample was peripheral blood. All receptors derive from a man aged 18-30 years with active or convalescent COVID-19. Each CDR3 is given with its conserved first and last residue. A D gene is named only where the DNA matches it firmly. Size tells how often a clone was seen (once, few, many) or the class of an expanded clone, and some rows leave it out.

V	J	D	size	CDR3	DNA
TRBV19	TRBJ2-7	-	once	CASSKGVGEQYF	TGTGCCAGTAGTAAAGGGGTCGGCGAGCAGTACTTC
TRBV19	TRBJ2-2	TRBD2	-	CATRGSGTNTGELFF	TGTGCAACTCGAGGTAGCGGGACGAACACCGGGGAGCTGTTTTTT
TRBV5-6	TRBJ1-3	-	-	CASGRSGEGGNTIYF	TGTGCCAGCGGACGTTCAGGGGAAGGAGGAAACACCATATATTTT
TRBV2	TRBJ2-3	TRBD2	-	CASSPWTSGGDTQYF	TGTGCCAGCAGTCCCTGGACTAGCGGGGGGGATACGCAGTATTTT
TRBV13	TRBJ2-3	TRBD2	-	CASSLETSGGTFTDTQYF	TGTGCCAGCAGCTTAGAAACTAGCGGGGGGACTTTCACAGATACGCAGTATTTT
TRBV4-2	TRBJ2-1	TRBD2	-	CASSQVAGTSGSSYNEQFF	TGTGCCAGCAGCCAAGTGGCCGGGACTAGCGGTAGCTCCTACAATGAGCAGTTCTTC
TRBV10-3	TRBJ1-1	-	-	CAISSLGQLSTEAFF	TGTGCCATCAGTTCACTCGGACAGCTAAGTACTGAAGCTTTCTTT
TRBV20-1	TRBJ1-1	-	-	CSASPRDTEAFF	TGCAGTGCTAGTCCCAGGGACACTGAAGCTTTCTTT
TRBV18	TRBJ1-1	-	-	CASSPGVAEAFF	TGTGCCAGCTCACCAGGAGTTGCTGAAGCTTTCTTT
TRBV9	TRBJ1-6	-	-	CASSVGQGRSYNSPLHF	TGTGCCAGCAGCGTAGGTCAGGGGCGCTCCTATAATTCACCCCTCCACTTT
TRBV28	TRBJ2-6	-	-	CASSPAGVLTF	TGTGCCAGCAGTCCCGCCGGCGTCCTGACTTTC
TRBV3-1/TRBV3-2	TRBJ1-2	-	-	CASSQAAYPGYTF	TGTGCCAGCAGCCAAGCCGCGTACCCTGGCTACACCTTC
TRBV5-4	TRBJ1-2	TRBD1	-	CASSPLDREVNGYTF	TGTGCCAGCAGCCCCCTAGACAGGGAGGTGAATGGCTACACCTTC
TRBV2	TRBJ1-5	TRBD1	-	CASSGQGAFTQPQHF	TGTGCCAGCAGTGGACAGGGGGCGTTTACTCAGCCCCAGCATTTT